Below, 24 T cell receptor beta chains from the same sample are listed, as sequenced in a study of radiotherapy plus CTLA-4 blockade in lung cancer. Profiling relied on immunoSEQ multiplex PCR, and the TCRdb table lists in-frame clones only, not all of them. The table includes 62,000 or so clones, roughly 85% detected once. This sample comprised peripheral blood, obtained from a patient treated with radiotherapy plus ipilimumab. Receptor source: a human donor with non-small cell lung cancer who had a complete response to radiotherapy plus ipilimumab.

At least ten counts were recorded for this clone. The genes are TRBV7-9 and TRBJ1-4; weak D call: TRBD1 (5 bases). Trimming took off 0 bases at V and 8 bases at J, with 10 bases between the two ends. CDR1 is SEHNR and CDR2 is FQNEAQ in the germline V gene (reference sequence). The length of the CDR3 is 14 residues. CDR3 DNA sequence: TGTGCCAGCAGCTTAGCAGGGGTCGGAGAAAAACTGTTTTTT. Translated, it gives CASSLAGVGEKLFF.

This chain connects TRBV5-1 to TRBJ2-1, with TRBD1 matching 10 bases. The CDR3 totals 15 residues. The junction had 4 bases not matched to a gene; V was cut back by 0 bases and J by 7 bases. CDR1 is SGHRS, CDR2 YFSETQ, per germline. CDR3 in DNA: TGCGCCAGCAGCTTGGGACAGGGGGCGCGGAATGAGCAGTTCTTC. It yields the protein CASSLGQGARNEQFF.

The sample holds a few counts of this clone. The chain employs TRBV30 and TRBJ1-6; 7 positions match TRBD1. This CDR3 spans 15 amino acids. The germline CDR1 and CDR2 sequences are GTSNPN and SVGIG (reference sequence). Trimming at V came to 2 bases and at J to 10 bases, leaving 11 bases not matched to a gene. The CDR3: CAWSQIDRDGSPLHF. Here the CDR3 DNA reads TGTGCCTGGAGTCAGATAGACAGGGACGGGTCACCCCTCCACTTT.

This sequence joins TRBV14 and TRBJ2-2; D remains unclear. Between the trimmed V and J ends, which lost 4 bases and 1 base, there was a span of 7 bases. Germline values: CDR1 SGHDN, CDR2 FVKESK. This CDR3 spans 14 amino acids. CDR3: CASSRLMNTGELFF. The CDR3 nucleotides read TGTGCCAGCAGCCGGCTCATGAACACCGGGGAGCTGTTTTTT.

This rearrangement joins TRBV19 to TRBJ2-1, with 12 bases fitting TRBD2. The CDR3 totals 15 residues. CDR1 is LNHDA and CDR2 is SQIVND in the germline V gene (reference sequence). Trimming at V came to 3 bases and at J to 6 bases, leaving 3 bases not matched to a gene. CDR3 bases: TGTGCCAGTAGTATTGTGACTAGCGGGAGCAATGAGCAGTTCTTC. It is translated as CASSIVTSGSNEQFF. Full variable domain (rest looked up from reference TRBV19 and TRBJ2-1): DGGITQSPKYLFRKEGQNVTLSCEQNLNHDAMYWYRQDPGQGLRLIYYSQIVNDFQKGDIAEGYSVSREKKESFPLTVTSAQKNPTAFYLCASSIVTSGSNEQFFGPGTRLTVL.

V and J are TRBV5-1 and TRBJ2-1, with D perhaps matching TRBD1 or TRBD2 (6 bases each). The CDR3 has 18 amino acids. The germline V gene has CDR1 SGHRS and CDR2 YFSETQ. V gave up 0 bases and J gave up 4 bases, with 20 bases separating them. The CDR3 sequence: CASSLGGAVRQSYNEQFF. For the CDR3, the DNA is TGCGCCAGCAGCTTGGGGGGGGCCGTTAGACAAAGTTACAATGAGCAGTTCTTC.

The rearrangement uses TRBV15 and TRBJ1-5, with no clear D. This CDR3 has 15 residues. The V end lost 0 bases, the J end lost 0 bases, and 6 bases lay between the germline ends. From germline, CDR1 is LNHNV and CDR2 YYDKDF (reference sequence). The CDR3 DNA is TGTGCCACCAGCAGAGAGTCGTATAGCAATCAGCCCCAGCATTTT. Its protein product is CATSRESYSNQPQHF.

The chain is built from TRBV18 and TRBJ2-2, with D unresolved. The CDR3 totals 18 residues. V was pared by 4 bases and J by 6 bases, with 24 bases between. Germline V lookup: CDR1 KGHSH, CDR2 LQKENI. DNA for the CDR3: TGTGCCAGCTCACGAGCGACTCAAGTCGGAACTTCCCCCGGGGAGCTGTTTTTT. It encodes CASSRATQVGTSPGELFF.

This rearrangement joins TRBV27 to TRBJ2-1, with a possible D match to TRBD2 (5 bases). V lost 6 bases, J lost 4 bases, and 22 bases lay in between. CDR1 is MNHEY, CDR2 SMNVEV, per germline (reference sequence). The CDR3 length is 17 residues. The CDR3 protein is CASSRPRTDYYYNEQFF. As DNA, the CDR3 is TGTGCCAGCAGCCGTCCTCGGACTGACTACTATTACAATGAGCAGTTCTTC.

The chain employs TRBV7-2 and TRBJ2-3, with no clear D. The V gene's germline CDR1 is SGHTA and CDR2 FQGNSA. The V end lost 4 bases, the J end lost 0 bases, and 5 bases lay between the germline ends. CDR3 length: 13 residues. The CDR3 DNA sequence: TGTGCCAGCAGCTACCCTAGCACAGATACGCAGTATTTT. Protein sequence: CASSYPSTDTQYF.

The V gene is TRBV5-6, the J gene TRBJ2-1, with TRBD2 identical over 8 bases. The CDR3 contains 15 residues. Germline V gene lookup returns CDR1 SGHDT and CDR2 YYEEEE. Trimming at V came to 6 bases and at J to 6 bases, leaving 11 bases not matched to a gene. The CDR3 bases are TGTGCCAGCACCTCTTGGGGACTAGTCCCCAATGAGCAGTTCTTC. It is translated as CASTSWGLVPNEQFF.

This chain joins TRBV5-4 and TRBJ1-3; D call uncertain. CDR1 and CDR2 (germline): SGHNT, YYREEE (reference sequence). The V and J ends lost 0 bases and 4 bases respectively, with 11 bases between them. The CDR3 has 15 amino acids. The CDR3 region has the DNA TGTGCCAGCAGCTTGGACCCCGGGGAAGGAAACACCATATATTTT. Translating gives CASSLDPGEGNTIYF.

V usage is TRBV19 and J usage is TRBJ2-3; 16 bases line up with TRBD2. The CDR3 loop spans 19 amino acids. Looked up from germline, CDR1 is LNHDA and CDR2 is SQIVND (reference sequence). The J segment lost 4 bases and the V segment lost 10 bases, leaving 17 bases of the junction unmatched. The DNA of the CDR3 is TGTGCCACCACGGAGGGGACTAGCGGGAGGGCAGGGAGTGCAGATACGCAGTATTTT. This encodes CATTEGTSGRAGSADTQYF.

This clone has a handful of counts. The chain links TRBV4-1 to TRBJ1-2; the D gene is possibly TRBD1 (5 bases). CDR3 length equals 16 residues. In germline, CDR1 is MGHRA, CDR2 YSYEKL. Trimming left V 0 bases short and J 0 bases short, with 11 bases between. The CDR3 nucleotides read TGCGCCAGCAGCCAAGATTGGCAGGGCTCTAACTATGGCTACACCTTC. Amino acids: CASSQDWQGSNYGYTF.

This clone turned up a few times. V gene TRBV10-1 combines with J gene TRBJ2-1, with a possible D match to TRBD1 (7 bases). The ends were cut back, 3 bases at V and 9 bases at J, with 18 bases in the middle. The CDR3 extends over 15 amino acids. From germline, CDR1 is WNHNN and CDR2 SYGVQD (reference sequence). CDR3 nucleotides: TGCGCCAGCAGTGAAAGACAGGGAGGAGGAAGTGAGCAGTTCTTC. As protein: CASSERQGGGSEQFF.

The chain employs TRBV7-2 and TRBJ1-1; 11 bases fit TRBD1. Germline CDR1 SGHTA, CDR2 FQGNSA. V lost 4 bases, J lost 3 bases, and 7 bases stayed unmatched. This CDR3 has 16 amino acids. CDR3: CASSYGQGARHTEAFF. CDR3 bases: TGTGCCAGCAGCTACGGACAGGGGGCAAGGCACACTGAAGCTTTCTTT.

The chain has TRBV7-9 and TRBJ1-6; D is possibly TRBD1 (5 bases). Germline CDR1 and CDR2: SEHNR and FQNEAQ (reference sequence). Trimming stripped 5 bases from V and 11 bases from J, with 10 bases between. The CDR3 consists of 12 residues. Written as DNA, the CDR3 is TGTGCCAGCAGCCCTGACAGTGCACCCCTCCACTTT. Its protein product is CASSPDSAPLHF.

The rearrangement links TRBV7-9 to TRBJ1-1, with D possibly TRBD1 on 5 matching bases. Deletions cut 11 bases from V and 0 bases from J, with 16 bases between. This CDR3 is 14 amino acids long. Germline CDR1 is SEHNR and CDR2 is FQNEAQ (reference sequence). The CDR3 nucleotides read TGTGCCTCCGGGACCCTAGGGCTGAACACTGAAGCTTTCTTT. It translates to CASGTLGLNTEAFF.

This chain uses TRBV6-5 with TRBJ2-7, with D unresolved. V dropped 4 bases and J dropped 10 bases, with 11 bases sitting between them. The CDR3 spans 11 residues. The germline V gene encodes CDR1 MNHEY and CDR2 SVGAGI. CDR3 loop: CASSLEGVQYF. For the CDR3, the DNA is TGTGCCAGCAGTTTGGAAGGTGTTCAGTACTTC.

The chain joins TRBV30 to TRBJ1-5; D ambiguous. Trimming cost V 0 bases and J 5 bases, with 8 bases left between them. Germline CDR1 GTSNPN, CDR2 SVGIG (reference sequence). This CDR3 is built from 13 residues. In DNA, the CDR3 is TGTGCCTGGAGTGTGGCCGTTTATCAGCCCCAGCATTTT. This codes for CAWSVAVYQPQHF.

A single count supports this clone. V and J are TRBV5-1 and TRBJ1-1; D is perhaps TRBD1 (6 bases). With 0 bases removed from V and 1 base from J, the gap between germline ends came to 7 bases. Germline V gene sequence: CDR1 SGHRS, CDR2 YFSETQ. The CDR3 has 14 residues. In nucleotides, the CDR3 is TGCGCCAGCAGCTTGGTACAGGGGAACACTGAAGCTTTCTTT. Protein: CASSLVQGNTEAFF. The whole variable domain, filled in from reference TRBV5-1 and TRBJ1-1, reads KAGVTQTPRYLIKTRGQQVTLSCSPISGHRSVSWYQQTPGQGLQFLFEYFSETQRNKGNFPGRFSGRQFSNSRSEMNVSTLELGDSALYLCASSLVQGNTEAFFGQGTRLTVV.

J is TRBJ2-1 and V is TRBV25-1; the D is unclear. Germline CDR1 and CDR2: MGHDK and SYGVNS. V was trimmed by 3 bases and J by 10 bases, leaving 13 bases between them. This CDR3 comprises 13 residues. The CDR3 sequence is CASSESRVGEQFF. The CDR3 nucleotides read TGTGCCAGCAGTGAGTCTCGGGTAGGGGAGCAGTTCTTC.

The CDR3 DNA reads as TGTGCCAGCAGTGAGCAGGGGGGTTCACCCCTCCACTTT. Translation gives CASSEQGGSPLHF. J is TRBJ1-6 and V is TRBV25-1; 7 positions match TRBD1. J lost 9 bases, V lost 3 bases, and 2 bases had no gene match. From germline, CDR1 is MGHDK and CDR2 SYGVNS. The CDR3 runs to 13 residues.

The chain carries TRBV5-4 and TRBJ1-4; unclear D gene. Per the germline V gene, CDR1 is SGHNT and CDR2 is YYREEE (reference sequence). There are 14 residues in the CDR3. V lost 1 base and J 2 bases, leaving 6 bases between the germline ends. In nucleotides, the CDR3 is TGTGCCAGCAGCTTGATGGCCACTAATGAAAAACTGTTTTTT. Amino acids: CASSLMATNEKLFF.